A selection of T cell receptor beta chains follows, all from one sample in a study of T cell responses to AZD1222 COVID-19 vaccine. Sequencing was performed with immunoSEQ multiplex PCR; in TCRdb, only in-frame clones are kept and a portion is missing. The top ten hold 11% of the sample, which has 120,000 or so clones, more than 85% seen once. The sequenced sample was peripheral blood, obtained on day 0 of MenACWY control vaccination. The receptor set was obtained from an adult in good health. Each CDR3 is given with its conserved first and last residue. The order of the fields is J gene, V gene, D gene, clone size, CDR3 DNA, CDR3 protein. The D gene is left open where the match is weak. Not all rows give a size; the values are once, few, many and, for expanded clones, a class.

>TRBJ1-2|TRBV2|-|-
TGTGCCAGCAGCCCCCACCAGGCGTCCTACACCTTC
CASSPHQASYTF
>TRBJ2-5|TRBV5-6|TRBD1|once
TGTGCCAGCAGCTCGCCGGGACAGGGGTGGGAGACCCAGTACTTC
CASSSPGQGWETQYF
>TRBJ2-3|TRBV6-5|-|-
TGTGCCAGCAGTTGGGGGAGTCCCCGCACAGATACGCAGTATTTT
CASSWGSPRTDTQYF
>TRBJ1-1|TRBV1|-|-
TGCACCAGCAGCCAAGAAACAGGGAACACTGAAGCTTTCTTT
CTSSQETGNTEAFF
>TRBJ1-1|TRBV19|-|-
TGTGCCAGTAGTCCTGAAGTACGAGGGTACACTGAAGCTTTCTTT
CASSPEVRGYTEAFF
>TRBJ1-2|TRBV7-9|-|-
TGTGCCAGCAGCTTAGAAAGCGGTGGCTACACCTTC
CASSLESGGYTF
>TRBJ2-2|TRBV10-2|-|-
TGCGCCAGCAGTGAGTACCGGCCGAACACCGGGGAGCTGTTTTTT
CASSEYRPNTGELFF
>TRBJ1-3|TRBV10-3|TRBD1|-
TGTGCCATAGTCCCAGGGGGCCAAGGAAACACCATATATTTT
CAIVPGGQGNTIYF
>TRBJ1-1|TRBV11-3|-|-
TGTGCCAGCGGCCTACACAGGGAGACTGAAGCTTTCTTT
CASGLHRETEAFF
>TRBJ2-2|TRBV19|TRBD1|-
TGTGCCAGTAGAGGGGACAGACCGAACACCGGGGAGCTGTTTTTT
CASRGDRPNTGELFF
>TRBJ2-7|TRBV4-3|TRBD2|-
TGCGCCAGCAGCCAAGCCCGGCTACTAGCGGGAGACTACGAGCAGTACTTC
CASSQARLLAGDYEQYF